This T cell receptor beta chain is drawn from a study of blood T cells in healthy people across ages. The V end was cut by 2 bases, the J end by 5 bases, with 18 bases between. CDR3 length: 16 residues. Germline V CDR1 and CDR2: MDHEN, SYDVKM. Sample-barcoded 5' priming and a J-beta primer mix drove a second PCR of roughly 6 to 12 cycles. MiXCR, applied by TCRdb to the 5' RACE reads, yields one record per CDR3 protein. The table records about 1.8 million distinct CDR3 sequences, roughly 49% of them present only once. Whole-study findings and limits: Per million T cells, TCR beta diversity dropped roughly linearly as age increased. Estimates based on one million T cells were treated as lower bounds.

There are a few counts of this clonotype. What it binds is unknown. This sequence was found in a woman aged 40 to 55 in good health. The material sequenced was blood. The chain uses TRBV28 and TRBJ2-5, with D unresolved. The CDR3 nucleotides read TGTGCCAGCAGTTTAACCCCGGTGGTAGCCTGGGAGACCCAGTACTTC. Its translation is CASSLTPVVAWETQYF.